The source of this T cell receptor (beta chain) is a study of regulatory T cells in long-lasting Graves disease. Study at large: Patients with new Graves' disease had used antithyroid drugs below 3 months.

This clonotype has ten or more counts. Its antigen is not identified. The time point: newly diagnosed GD, antithyroid drugs for less than 3 months. The TCR library was made from RNA that had been extracted from PBMCs in TRIzol. For TCR beta, libraries came from iRepertoire HTBI primers and Arm-PCR of CDR3 regions. TCRdb called the multiplex PCR reads again in MiXCR, with one record for every CDR3 protein. Of approximately 210,000 distinct CDR3 sequences in the sample, 15% to 20% are singletons; the top ten hold 22%. The study's findings and limits: Because few samples were included, accuracy may have been lower.

This CDR3 comprises 12 residues. V lost 3 bases and J lost 8, with 10 bases in between. Germline values: CDR1 SEHNR, CDR2 FQNEAQ (reference sequence). This TCR came from a female donor with Graves disease. The sequences come from peripheral blood mononuclear cells (PBMCs), collected at new diagnosis, from a patient treated with antithyroid drugs. The chain uses TRBV7-9 and TRBJ1-2; no clear D. CDR3 sequence: CASSFGDSGYTF. In DNA form, the CDR3 reads TGTGCCAGCAGCTTCGGGGATTCGGGCTACACCTTC.